This record looks at one TCR beta chain sequence and its context. The source of the sample is a study of shared clonotypes between healthy human individuals. Germline lookup yields CDR1 MDHEN and CDR2 SYDVKM. V lost 4 bases, J lost 4 bases, and 6 bases lay in between. The length of the CDR3 is 12 residues. Some 30,000 T cell genomes, or 200 to 250 ng DNA, went into the sorted-subset replicate PCRs. TCRdb keeps only in-frame clones here, not all; method: immunoSEQ multiplex PCR. There are millions of clones in the sample; more than 80% occur only once, and 0.39% lies in the top ten. The sequencing input was naive CD4+ T cells from PBMCs. The subset is: CD45RA+ positively selected. This chain links TRBV28 with TRBJ2-3; D gene unclear. This TCR was sampled from a man aged 18 to 30 in good health. Some clones in this sample may be carry-over from other donors' samples. The CDR3 here is CASSWRPDTQYF. Written as DNA, the CDR3 is TGTGCCAGCAGTTGGCGCCCAGATACGCAGTATTTT.